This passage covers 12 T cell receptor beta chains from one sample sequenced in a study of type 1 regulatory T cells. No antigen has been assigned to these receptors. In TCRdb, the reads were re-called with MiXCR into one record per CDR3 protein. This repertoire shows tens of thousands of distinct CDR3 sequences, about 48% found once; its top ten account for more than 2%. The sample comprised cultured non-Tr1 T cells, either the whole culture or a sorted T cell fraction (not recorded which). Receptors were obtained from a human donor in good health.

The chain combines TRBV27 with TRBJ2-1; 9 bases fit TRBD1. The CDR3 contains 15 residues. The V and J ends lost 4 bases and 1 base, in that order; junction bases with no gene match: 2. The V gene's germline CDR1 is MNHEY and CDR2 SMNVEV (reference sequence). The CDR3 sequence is CASSSDRGSYNEQFF. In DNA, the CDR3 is TGTGCCAGCAGTTCGGACAGGGGTTCCTACAATGAGCAGTTCTTC.

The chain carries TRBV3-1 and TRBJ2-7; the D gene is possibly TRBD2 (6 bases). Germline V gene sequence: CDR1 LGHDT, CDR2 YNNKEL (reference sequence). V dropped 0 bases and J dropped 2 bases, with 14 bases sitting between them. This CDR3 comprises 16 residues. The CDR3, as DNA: TGTGCCAGCAGCCAAGATGGGGGGAGTTGGGCCTACGAGCAGTACTTC. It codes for CASSQDGGSWAYEQYF.

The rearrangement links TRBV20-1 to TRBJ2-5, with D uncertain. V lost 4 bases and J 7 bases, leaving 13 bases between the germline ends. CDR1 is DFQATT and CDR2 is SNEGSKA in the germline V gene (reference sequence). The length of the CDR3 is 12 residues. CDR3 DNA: TGCAGTGCTATTCTAACCTCTGGGACCCAGTACTTC. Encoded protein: CSAILTSGTQYF.

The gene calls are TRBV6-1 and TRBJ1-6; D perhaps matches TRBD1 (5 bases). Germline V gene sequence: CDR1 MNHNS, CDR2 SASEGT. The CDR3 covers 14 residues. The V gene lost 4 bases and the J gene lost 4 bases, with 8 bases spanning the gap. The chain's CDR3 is CASSGQRYNSPLHF. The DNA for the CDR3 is TGTGCCAGCAGTGGACAGCGTTATAATTCACCCCTCCACTTT.

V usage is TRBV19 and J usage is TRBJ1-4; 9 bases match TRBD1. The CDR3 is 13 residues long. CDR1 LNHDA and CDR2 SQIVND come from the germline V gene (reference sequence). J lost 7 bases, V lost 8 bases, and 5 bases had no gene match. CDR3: CASADRGPEKLFF. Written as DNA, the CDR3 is TGTGCCAGTGCGGACAGGGGCCCTGAAAAACTGTTTTTT.

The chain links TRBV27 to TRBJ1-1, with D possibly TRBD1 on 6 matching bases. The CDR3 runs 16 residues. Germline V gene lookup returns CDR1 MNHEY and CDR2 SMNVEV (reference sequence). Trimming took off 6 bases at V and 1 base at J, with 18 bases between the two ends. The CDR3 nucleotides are TGTGCCAGCAGCAGGGGAGTTATTGATTGGAACACTGAAGCTTTCTTT. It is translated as CASSRGVIDWNTEAFF.

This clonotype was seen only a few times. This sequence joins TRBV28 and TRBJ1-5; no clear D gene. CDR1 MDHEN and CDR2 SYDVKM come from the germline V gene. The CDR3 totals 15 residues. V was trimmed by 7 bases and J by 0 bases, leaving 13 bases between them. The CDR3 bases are TGTGCCAGCACCCCCTCCTGGGGTAGCAATCAGCCCCAGCATTTT. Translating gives CASTPSWGSNQPQHF.

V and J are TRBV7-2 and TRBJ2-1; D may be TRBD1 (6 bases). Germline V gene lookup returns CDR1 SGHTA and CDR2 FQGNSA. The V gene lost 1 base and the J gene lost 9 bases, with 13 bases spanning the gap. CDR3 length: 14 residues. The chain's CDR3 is CASSLVQGQGEQFF. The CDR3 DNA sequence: TGTGCCAGCAGCTTAGTCCAGGGGCAGGGTGAGCAGTTCTTC.

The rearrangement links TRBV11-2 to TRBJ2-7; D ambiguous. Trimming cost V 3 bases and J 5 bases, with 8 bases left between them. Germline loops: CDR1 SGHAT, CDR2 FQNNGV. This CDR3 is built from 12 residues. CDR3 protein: CASSLYLNEQYF. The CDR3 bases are TGTGCCAGCAGCTTGTACCTGAACGAGCAGTACTTC.

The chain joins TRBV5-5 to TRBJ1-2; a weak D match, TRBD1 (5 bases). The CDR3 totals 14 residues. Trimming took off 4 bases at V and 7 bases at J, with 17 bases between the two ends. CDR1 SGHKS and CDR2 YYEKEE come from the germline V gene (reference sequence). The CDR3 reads CASSPGTSRSGYTF. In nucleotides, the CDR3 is TGTGCCAGCAGCCCCGGGACCTCCAGGAGTGGCTACACCTTC. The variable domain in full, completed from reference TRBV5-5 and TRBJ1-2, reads DAGVTQSPTHLIKTRGQQVTLRCSPISGHKSVSWYQQVLGQGPQFIFQYYEKEERGRGNFPDRFSARQFPNYSSELNVNALLLGDSALYLCASSPGTSRSGYTFGSGTRLTVV.

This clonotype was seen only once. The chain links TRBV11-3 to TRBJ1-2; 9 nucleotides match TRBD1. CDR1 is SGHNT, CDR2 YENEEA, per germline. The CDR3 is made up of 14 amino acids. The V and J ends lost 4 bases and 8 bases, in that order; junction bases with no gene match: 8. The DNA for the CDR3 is TGTGCCAGCAGCTCCAAGGACAGGGGACGCGGCTACACCTTC. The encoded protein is CASSSKDRGRGYTF.

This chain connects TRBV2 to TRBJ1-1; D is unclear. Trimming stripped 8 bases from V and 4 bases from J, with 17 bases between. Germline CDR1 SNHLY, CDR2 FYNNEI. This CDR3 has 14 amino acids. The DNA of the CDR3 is TGTGCCAGCCCCCGCGAGGGCCAAGGCACTGAAGCTTTCTTT. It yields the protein CASPREGQGTEAFF.